The 12 T cell receptor beta chains in this list originate from one sample, sequenced in a study of cytomegalovirus exposure and HLA in healthy donors. PCR amplification relied on 60 Vbeta primers (plus 13 Jbeta primers). The repertoire was sequenced with immunoSEQ multiplex PCR; TCRdb's copy has only in-frame clones and lacks some. The sample consists of approximately 110,000 clones, around 78% of them appearing once. The specimen sequenced was PBMCs. The receptors stem from a middle-aged man in good health and CMV-seronegative.

The chain uses TRBV27 and TRBJ2-5; 10 bases are shared with TRBD1. Losses at the gene ends were 5 bases for V and 5 bases for J; bases not matched to a gene: 14. The germline CDR1 and CDR2 sequences are MNHEY and SMNVEV (reference sequence). The CDR3 extends over 17 amino acids. DNA of the CDR3: TGTGCCAGCAGTCTCAGAATCGCCGGGACAGGGGTGGAGACCCAGTACTTC. The encoded protein is CASSLRIAGTGVETQYF.

The chain links TRBV5-5 to TRBJ2-4; D perhaps matches TRBD1 (5 bases). The CDR3 consists of 13 residues. V was shortened by 5 bases and J by 0 bases, with 6 bases between the two germline ends. CDR1 is SGHKS and CDR2 is YYEKEE in the germline V gene (reference sequence). The CDR3 coding sequence is TGTGCCAGCAGGACAGAAGCCAAAAACATTCAGTACTTC. This translates into CASRTEAKNIQYF.

The genes are TRBV5-6 and TRBJ1-3; D gene uncertain. Per germline, CDR1 SGHDT and CDR2 YYEEEE. The CDR3 runs to 15 residues. V lost 0 bases and J lost 0, with 7 bases in between. The CDR3, as DNA: TGTGCCAGCAGCTTGGGAGGTTTCTCTGGAAACACCATATATTTT. Its translation: CASSLGGFSGNTIYF.

This clone has just one count. The chain recombines TRBV21-1 with TRBJ1-2. TRBV21-1 is marked as a pseudogene. The CDR3 spans 14 residues. The CDR3 here is CASNPGGTNYGYTF. The CDR3 DNA reads TGTGCCAGCAACCCGGGGGGAACCAACTATGGCTACACCTTC.

This chain connects TRBV5-4 to TRBJ1-2; D remains unclear. The germline gives CDR1 SGHNT, CDR2 YYREEE (reference sequence). CDR3 length equals 15 residues. The V end lost 4 bases, the J end lost 4 bases, and 17 bases lay between the germline ends. The CDR3 nucleotides read TGTGCCAGCAGCACCCCCGACCCGAACAGCTATGGCTACACCTTC. Its protein is CASSTPDPNSYGYTF.

This chain uses TRBV25-1 with TRBJ1-1; TRBD1 is a possible D gene (5 bases). CDR1 and CDR2 from the germline V gene are MGHDK and SYGVNS. This CDR3 spans 15 amino acids. V was pared by 6 bases and J by 0 bases, with 14 bases between. CDR3 DNA: TGTGCCAGCAGCTCTCCGGGGGACCTGAACACTGAAGCTTTCTTT. The encoded protein is CASSSPGDLNTEAFF. The full variable domain, its missing parts supplied by reference TRBV25-1 and TRBJ1-1, is EADIYQTPRYLVIGTGKKITLECSQTMGHDKMYWYQQDPGMELHLIHYSYGVNSTEKGDLSSESTVSRIRTEHFPLTLESARPSHTSQYLCASSSPGDLNTEAFFGQGTRLTVV.

The chain links TRBV18 to TRBJ1-2, with 8 bases matching TRBD1. The V gene's germline CDR1 is KGHSH and CDR2 LQKENI. J lost 4 bases, V lost 5 bases, and 6 bases had no gene match. CDR3 size: 14 residues. The CDR3 region is CASSASQGAYGYTF. The CDR3 DNA is TGTGCCAGCTCAGCAAGTCAGGGGGCCTATGGCTACACCTTC.

V gene TRBV7-2 combines with J gene TRBJ1-2, with TRBD1 matching 9 bases. With V trimmed by 3 bases and J by 8 bases, 16 bases remained unmatched. The germline CDR1 and CDR2 sequences are SGHTA and FQGNSA. This CDR3 contains 17 residues. CDR3: CASSFPPGQGAVKGYTF. The CDR3 nucleotides read TGTGCCAGCAGCTTTCCCCCGGGACAGGGCGCAGTGAAAGGCTACACCTTC.

The chain combines TRBV7-8 with TRBJ1-5, with D unclear. There are 14 residues in the CDR3. The V gene's germline CDR1 is SGHVS and CDR2 FQNEAQ. V was clipped by 5 bases and J by 1 base, with 9 bases between them. The CDR3 DNA reads TGTGCCAGCAGCCCGTGGGAGAGCAATCAGCCCCAGCATTTT. Amino acid sequence: CASSPWESNQPQHF.

This rearrangement joins TRBV7-2 to TRBJ1-1; perhaps TRBD1 as D (5 bases). The V and J ends lost 5 bases and 2 bases respectively, with 12 bases between them. The germline CDR1 and CDR2 sequences are SGHTA and FQGNSA. The length of the CDR3 is 14 residues. The CDR3 nucleotides are TGTGCCAGCAGCCCCGTAGGGGCTAACACTGAAGCTTTCTTT. Translated, it gives CASSPVGANTEAFF.

A few counts support this clone. This sequence joins TRBV6-1 and TRBJ2-5, with D maybe TRBD1 (6 bases). Germline V gene data show CDR1 as MNHNS and CDR2 as SASEGT. This CDR3 has 15 residues. Deletions cut 5 bases from V and 2 bases from J, with 15 bases between. The chain's CDR3 is CASSHAEDSQETQYF. For the CDR3, the DNA is TGTGCCAGCAGTCATGCGGAGGACAGTCAAGAGACCCAGTACTTC.

The chain uses TRBV21-1 and TRBJ2-7; the table's D call TRBD2 went unverified against the DNA. TRBV21-1 is labeled a pseudogene. CDR3 length: 13 amino acids. In DNA, the CDR3 is TGTGCCAGCAGCCCCCGGGACTCCTACGAGCAGTACTTC. Amino acid sequence: CASSPRDSYEQYF.